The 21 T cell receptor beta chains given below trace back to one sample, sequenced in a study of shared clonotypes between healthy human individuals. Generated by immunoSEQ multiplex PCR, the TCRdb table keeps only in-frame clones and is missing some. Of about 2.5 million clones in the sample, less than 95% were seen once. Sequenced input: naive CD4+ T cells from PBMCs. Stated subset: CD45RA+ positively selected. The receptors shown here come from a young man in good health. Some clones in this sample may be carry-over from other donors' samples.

The CDR3 region is CASSQDAWVYGYTF. The CDR3 DNA follows: TGCGCCAGCAGCCAAGATGCCTGGGTCTATGGCTACACCTTC. This chain joins TRBV4-3 and TRBJ1-2, with D uncertain. There are 14 residues in the CDR3. With 0 bases removed from V and 4 bases from J, the gap between germline ends came to 9 bases. CDR1 is LGHNA and CDR2 is YSLEER in the germline V gene.

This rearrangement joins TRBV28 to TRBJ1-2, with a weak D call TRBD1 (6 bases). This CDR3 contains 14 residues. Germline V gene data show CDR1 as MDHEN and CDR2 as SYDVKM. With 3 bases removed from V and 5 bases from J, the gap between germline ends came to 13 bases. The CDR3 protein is CASSFGGLAYGYTF. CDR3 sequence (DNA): TGTGCCAGCAGTTTTGGGGGCTTAGCGTATGGCTACACCTTC.

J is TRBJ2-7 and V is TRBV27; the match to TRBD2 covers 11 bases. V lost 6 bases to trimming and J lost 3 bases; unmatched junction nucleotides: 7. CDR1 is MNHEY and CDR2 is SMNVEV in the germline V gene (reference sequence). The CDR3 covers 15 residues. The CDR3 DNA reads TGTGCCAGCAGCGCGATAGGACTAGCGGGCTACGAGCAGTACTTC. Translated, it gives CASSAIGLAGYEQYF.

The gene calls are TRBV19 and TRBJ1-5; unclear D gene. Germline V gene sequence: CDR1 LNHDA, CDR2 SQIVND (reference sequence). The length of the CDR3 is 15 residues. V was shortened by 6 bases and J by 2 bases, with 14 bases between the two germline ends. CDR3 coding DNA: TGTGCCAGTAGCTCAGCGGGGATGGGCAATCAGCCCCAGCATTTT. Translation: CASSSAGMGNQPQHF.

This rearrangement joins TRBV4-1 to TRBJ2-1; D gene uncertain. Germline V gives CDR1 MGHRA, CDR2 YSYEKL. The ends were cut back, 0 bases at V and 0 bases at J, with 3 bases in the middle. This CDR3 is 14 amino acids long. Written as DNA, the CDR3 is TGCGCCAGCAGCCAAGAATACTCCTACAATGAGCAGTTCTTC. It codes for CASSQEYSYNEQFF.

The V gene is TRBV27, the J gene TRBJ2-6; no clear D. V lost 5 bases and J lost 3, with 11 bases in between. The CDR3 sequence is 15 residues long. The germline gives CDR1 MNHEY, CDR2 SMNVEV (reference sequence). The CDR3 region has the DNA TGTGCCAGCAGTGCCTCGGGCTTTGGGGCCAACGTCCTGACTTTC. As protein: CASSASGFGANVLTF.

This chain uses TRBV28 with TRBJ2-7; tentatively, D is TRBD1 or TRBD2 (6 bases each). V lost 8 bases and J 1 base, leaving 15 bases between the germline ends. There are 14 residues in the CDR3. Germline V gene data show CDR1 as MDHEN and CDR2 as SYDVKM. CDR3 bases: TGTGCCAGCGCCGAGGGGGGTCTGTCCTACGAGCAGTACTTC. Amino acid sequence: CASAEGGLSYEQYF. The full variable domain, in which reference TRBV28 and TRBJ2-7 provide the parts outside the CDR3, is DVKVTQSSRYLVKRTGEKVFLECVQDMDHENMFWYRQDPGLGLRLIYFSYDVKMKEKGDIPEGYSVSREKKERFSLILESASTNQTSMYLCASAEGGLSYEQYFGPGTRLTVT.

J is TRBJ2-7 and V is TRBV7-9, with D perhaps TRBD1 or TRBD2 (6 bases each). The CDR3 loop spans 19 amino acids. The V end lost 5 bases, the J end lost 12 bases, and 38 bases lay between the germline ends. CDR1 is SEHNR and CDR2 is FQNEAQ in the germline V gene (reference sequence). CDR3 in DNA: TGTGCCAGCAGCGCCGCCGGGACCGCCGCTTCGCGGGACAATCTTCGATTGTACTTC. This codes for CASSAAGTAASRDNLRLYF.

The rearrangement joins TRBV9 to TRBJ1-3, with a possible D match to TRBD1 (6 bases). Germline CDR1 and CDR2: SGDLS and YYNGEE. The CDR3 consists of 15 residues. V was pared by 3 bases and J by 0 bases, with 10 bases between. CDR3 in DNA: TGTGCCAGCAGCGCGCAGACAGGCTCTGGAAACACCATATATTTT. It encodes CASSAQTGSGNTIYF.

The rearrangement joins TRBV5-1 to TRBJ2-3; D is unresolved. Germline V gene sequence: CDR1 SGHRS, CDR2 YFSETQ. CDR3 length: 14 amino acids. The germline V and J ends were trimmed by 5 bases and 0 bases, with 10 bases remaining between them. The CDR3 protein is CASRPGSSTDTQYF. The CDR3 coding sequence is TGCGCCAGCAGACCAGGATCTAGCACAGATACGCAGTATTTT.

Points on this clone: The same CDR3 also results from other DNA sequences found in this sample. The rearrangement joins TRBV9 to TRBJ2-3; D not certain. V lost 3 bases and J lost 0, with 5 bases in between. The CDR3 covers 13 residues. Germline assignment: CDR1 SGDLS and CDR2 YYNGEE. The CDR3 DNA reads TGTGCCAGCAGCGCAAGTAGCACAGATACGCAGTATTTT. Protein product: CASSASSTDTQYF.

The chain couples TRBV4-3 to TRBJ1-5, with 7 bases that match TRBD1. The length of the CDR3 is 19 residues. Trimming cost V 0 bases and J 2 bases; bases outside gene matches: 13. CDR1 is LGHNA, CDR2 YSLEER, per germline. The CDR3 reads CASSQDRLGRDRGNQPQHF. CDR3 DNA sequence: TGCGCCAGCAGCCAAGATCGGTTGGGCCGAGACAGGGGCAATCAGCCCCAGCATTTT.

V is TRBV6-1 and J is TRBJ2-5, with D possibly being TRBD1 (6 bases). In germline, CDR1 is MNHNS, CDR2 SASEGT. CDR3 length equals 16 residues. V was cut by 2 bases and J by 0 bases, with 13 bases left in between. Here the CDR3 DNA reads TGTGCCAGCAGTGAAAAAGTACAGGGATACCAAGAGACCCAGTACTTC. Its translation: CASSEKVQGYQETQYF.

In DNA form, the CDR3 reads TGTGCCAGCAGTTTCCGAGTCCTAGCGGGAAGGCAGTACTTC. Its protein is CASSFRVLAGRQYF. V gene TRBV28 combines with J gene TRBJ2-7; TRBD2 aligns across 9 bases. CDR1 and CDR2 from the germline V gene are MDHEN and SYDVKM. The J segment lost 9 bases and the V segment lost 3 bases, leaving 9 bases of the junction unmatched. The CDR3 length is 14 residues.

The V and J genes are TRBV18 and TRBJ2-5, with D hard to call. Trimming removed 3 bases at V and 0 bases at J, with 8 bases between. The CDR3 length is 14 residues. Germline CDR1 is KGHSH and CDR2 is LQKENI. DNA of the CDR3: TGTGCCAGCTCACCGGAAACAGACCAAGAGACCCAGTACTTC. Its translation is CASSPETDQETQYF.

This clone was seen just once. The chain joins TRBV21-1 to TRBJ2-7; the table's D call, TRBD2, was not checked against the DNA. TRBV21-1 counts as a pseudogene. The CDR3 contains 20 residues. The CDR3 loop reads CASSTKSRTSGRTYSYEQYF. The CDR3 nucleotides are TGTGCCAGCAGCACCAAATCCCGGACTAGCGGGAGGACCTACTCCTACGAGCAGTACTTC.

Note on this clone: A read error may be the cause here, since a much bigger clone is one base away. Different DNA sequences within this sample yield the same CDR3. The CDR3 region has the DNA TGTGCCAGCAGCTTAGCGGAGTATGGCTACACCTTC. Amino acids: CASSLAEYGYTF. V usage is TRBV7-9 and J usage is TRBJ1-2; D is ambiguous. Trimming left V 0 bases short and J 5 bases short, with 4 bases between. The CDR3 is made up of 12 amino acids. Germline lookup yields CDR1 SEHNR and CDR2 FQNEAQ (reference sequence).

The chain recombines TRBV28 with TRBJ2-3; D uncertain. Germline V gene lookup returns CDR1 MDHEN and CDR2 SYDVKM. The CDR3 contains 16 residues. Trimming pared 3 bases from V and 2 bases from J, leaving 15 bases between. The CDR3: CASSFMEAGPTDTQYF. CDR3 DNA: TGTGCCAGCAGTTTTATGGAAGCAGGCCCCACAGATACGCAGTATTTT.

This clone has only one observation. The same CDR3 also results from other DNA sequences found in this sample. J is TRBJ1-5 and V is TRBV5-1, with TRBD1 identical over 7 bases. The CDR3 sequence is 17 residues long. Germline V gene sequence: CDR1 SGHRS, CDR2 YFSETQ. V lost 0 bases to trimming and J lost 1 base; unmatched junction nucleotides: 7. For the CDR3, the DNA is TGCGCCAGCAGCTTGGGACAGGGAGGGTCAAGCAATCAGCCCCAGCATTTT. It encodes CASSLGQGGSSNQPQHF.

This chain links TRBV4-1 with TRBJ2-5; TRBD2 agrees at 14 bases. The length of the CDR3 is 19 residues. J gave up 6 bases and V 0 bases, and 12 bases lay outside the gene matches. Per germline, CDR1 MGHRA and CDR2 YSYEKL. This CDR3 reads CASSQDRGGLAGVWKTQYF. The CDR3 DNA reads TGCGCCAGCAGCCAAGATCGTGGGGGACTAGCGGGAGTGTGGAAGACCCAGTACTTC.

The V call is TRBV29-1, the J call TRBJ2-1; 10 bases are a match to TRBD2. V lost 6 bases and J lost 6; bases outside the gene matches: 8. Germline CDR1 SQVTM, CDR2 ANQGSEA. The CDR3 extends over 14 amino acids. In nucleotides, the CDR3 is TGCAGCGTCGCCCTAGCGGGAGCGGTCAATGAGCAGTTCTTC. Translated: CSVALAGAVNEQFF.